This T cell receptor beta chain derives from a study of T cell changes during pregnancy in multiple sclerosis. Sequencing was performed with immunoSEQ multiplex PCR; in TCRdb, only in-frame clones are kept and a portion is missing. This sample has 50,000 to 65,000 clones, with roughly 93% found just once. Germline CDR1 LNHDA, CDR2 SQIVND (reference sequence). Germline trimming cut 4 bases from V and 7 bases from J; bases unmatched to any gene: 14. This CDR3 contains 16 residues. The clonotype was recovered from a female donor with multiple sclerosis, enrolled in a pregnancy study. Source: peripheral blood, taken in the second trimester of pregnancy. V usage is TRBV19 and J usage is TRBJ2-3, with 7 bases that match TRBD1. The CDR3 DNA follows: TGTGCCAGTAGTAGCCCCTTCGGGACAGCTGTACATACGCAGTATTTT. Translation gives CASSSPFGTAVHTQYF.